This TCR beta chain was documented in a study of STAT3 mutations in large granular lymphocyte leukemia. Some clones are missing from TCRdb's copy, which holds only in-frame ones; the method was immunoSEQ multiplex PCR. The data show about 42,000 clones, 81% seen once. The germline V gene encodes CDR1 SEHNR and CDR2 FQNEAQ (reference sequence). This CDR3 contains 14 residues. V lost 5 bases, J lost 4 bases, and 11 bases lay in between. On this clone itself: The target antigen is unknown.

Study-level points and caveats: At least one immunodominant TCR beta clonotype appeared in every T-cell large granular lymphocyte leukemia patient.

This chain connects TRBV7-9 to TRBJ1-4; no clear D. The sample comprised PBMCs. The origin of this receptor is a human donor with T large granular lymphocyte leukemia. Some clones in this sample may be carry-over from other donors' samples. The chain's CDR3 is CASSRTELNEKLFF. CDR3 DNA: TGTGCCAGCAGCCGGACGGAACTTAATGAAAAACTGTTTTTT.